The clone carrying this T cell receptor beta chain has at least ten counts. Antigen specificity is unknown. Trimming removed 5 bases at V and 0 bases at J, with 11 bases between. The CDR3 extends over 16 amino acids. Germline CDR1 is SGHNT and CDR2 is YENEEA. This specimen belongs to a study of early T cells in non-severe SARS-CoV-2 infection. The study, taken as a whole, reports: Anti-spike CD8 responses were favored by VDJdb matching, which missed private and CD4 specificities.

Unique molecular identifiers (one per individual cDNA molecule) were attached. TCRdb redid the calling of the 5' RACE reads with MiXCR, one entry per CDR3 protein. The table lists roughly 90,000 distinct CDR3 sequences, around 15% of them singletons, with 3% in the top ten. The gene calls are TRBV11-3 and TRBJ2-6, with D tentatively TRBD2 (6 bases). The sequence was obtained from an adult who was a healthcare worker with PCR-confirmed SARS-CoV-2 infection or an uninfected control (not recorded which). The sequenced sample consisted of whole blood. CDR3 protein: CASSLGGDSGANVLTF. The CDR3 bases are TGTGCCAGCAGCCTTGGAGGGGACTCTGGGGCCAACGTCCTGACTTTC.